One sample yielded the 24 T cell receptor beta chains listed below, sequenced in a study of blood T cells in healthy people across ages. PCR was performed a second time for roughly 7 to 11 cycles using a sample-barcoded 5' primer and a J-beta primer mix. TCRdb re-called the 5' RACE reads with MiXCR, one entry per CDR3 protein. The sample includes around 750,000 distinct CDR3 sequences, about 53% of them seen just once. The sequenced sample was blood. The receptors shown here come from a man at least 80 years old in good health.

V and J are TRBV10-3 and TRBJ2-1, with 8 nucleotides matching TRBD1. Germline-derived CDR1 and CDR2 are ENHRY and SYGVKD. The CDR3 spans 15 residues. The ends lost 5 bases at V and 1 base at J; junction bases unmatched: 4. The chain's CDR3 is CAISQGAQSYNEQFF. In DNA form, the CDR3 reads TGTGCCATCAGTCAGGGGGCTCAATCCTACAATGAGCAGTTCTTC.

This clonotype was counted between two and nine times. The CDR3 here is CASSLEGTSRETQYF. Written as DNA, the CDR3 is TGCGCCAGCAGCTTGGAGGGGACTAGCCGGGAGACCCAGTACTTC. The chain recombines TRBV5-1 with TRBJ2-5, with TRBD2 matching 9 bases. The V segment lost 0 bases and the J segment 5 bases; nucleotides outside the gene matches: 5. The CDR3 runs 15 residues. Germline lookup yields CDR1 SGHRS and CDR2 YFSETQ.

The genes are TRBV5-1 and TRBJ2-3, with TRBD2 identical over 9 bases. With 4 bases clipped from V and 0 bases from J, the junction kept 12 bases outside the gene matches. This CDR3 has 18 amino acids. Per the germline V gene, CDR1 is SGHRS and CDR2 is YFSETQ. In DNA, the CDR3 is TGCGCCAGCAGCCAGCTTAGACTAGCGGATGCTAGCACAGATACGCAGTATTTT. Translated: CASSQLRLADASTDTQYF.

The chain joins TRBV7-2 to TRBJ1-2, with TRBD1 identical over 9 bases. Germline V lookup: CDR1 SGHTA, CDR2 FQGNSA. The ends lost 6 bases at V and 6 bases at J; junction bases unmatched: 5. CDR3 length: 13 amino acids. The chain's CDR3 is CASRETGGNGYTF. The DNA for the CDR3 is TGTGCCAGCAGGGAGACAGGGGGTAATGGCTACACCTTC. The full variable domain, completed using reference TRBV7-2 and TRBJ1-2, is GAGVSQSPSNKVTEKGKDVELRCDPISGHTALYWYRQSLGQGLEFLIYFQGNSAPDKSGLPSDRFSAERTGGSVSTLTIQRTQQEDSAVYLCASRETGGNGYTFGSGTRLTVV.

This chain uses TRBV6-1 with TRBJ1-5; maybe TRBD1 (5 bases). Germline assignment: CDR1 MNHNS and CDR2 SASEGT. This CDR3 is built from 15 residues. The V gene lost 2 bases and the J gene lost 3 bases, with 11 bases spanning the gap. CDR3 protein: CASSEPGQINQPQHF. Here the CDR3 DNA reads TGTGCCAGCAGTGAACCTGGACAAATCAATCAGCCCCAGCATTTT.

The CDR3 sequence is CASSQGARAAKNIQYF. CDR3 nucleotide sequence: TGTGCCAGCAGCCAAGGGGCCAGGGCCGCCAAAAACATTCAGTACTTC. The chain joins TRBV4-2 to TRBJ2-4; tentatively, D is TRBD1 (5 bases). V lost 1 base and J 1 base, leaving 11 bases between the germline ends. The V gene's germline CDR1 is LGHNA and CDR2 YNFKEQ. The CDR3 sequence is 16 residues long.

The chain couples TRBV2 to TRBJ2-1; 10 bases match TRBD2. J gave up 2 bases and V 9 bases, and 7 bases lay outside the gene matches. From germline, CDR1 is SNHLY and CDR2 FYNNEI. The CDR3 length is 15 residues. This CDR3 is CARRVLAGPYNEQFF. CDR3 bases: TGTGCCAGGCGTGTACTAGCGGGGCCCTACAATGAGCAGTTCTTC. Drawing the rest from reference TRBV2 and TRBJ2-1, the complete variable domain is EPEVTQTPSHQVTQMGQEVILRCVPISNHLYFYWYRQILGQKVEFLVSFYNNEISEKSEIFDDQFSVERPDGSNFTLKIRSTKLEDSAMYFCARRVLAGPYNEQFFGPGTRLTVL.

With respect to this clonotype: The junction departs from the called germline gene at one end, perhaps through a read error. The J gene is TRBJ1-1, the V gene TRBV5-1; D unresolved. From germline, CDR1 is SGHRS and CDR2 YFSETQ. The CDR3 consists of 13 residues. CDR3 bases: TGTGCCAGCAGCTTAGGAGATCACACTGAAGCTTTCTTT. Its translation: CASSLGDHTEAFF.

The chain employs TRBV9 and TRBJ2-2; 7 bases fit TRBD2. CDR1 and CDR2 (germline): SGDLS, YYNGEE. With 4 bases clipped from V and 4 bases from J, the junction kept 10 bases outside the gene matches. This CDR3 spans 16 amino acids. The CDR3 region has the DNA TGTGCCAGCAGCTCTCGGACTAGTCAAAGCACCGGGGAGCTGTTTTTT. This sequence encodes CASSSRTSQSTGELFF.

The sample holds a few counts of this clonotype. The chain has TRBV20-1 and TRBJ2-5; unclear D gene. Germline assignment: CDR1 DFQATT and CDR2 SNEGSKA (reference sequence). This CDR3 has 13 residues. Between the trimmed V and J ends, which lost 0 bases and 5 bases, there was a span of 10 bases. In nucleotides, the CDR3 is TGCAGTGCTAGAGAGACCTCCCGGGAGACCCAGTACTTC. It codes for CSARETSRETQYF.

This clonotype showed up just once. The CDR3 DNA reads as TGTGCCAGCAGTGACCCTCCCCGGGTTACTGAAGCTTTCTTT. Protein: CASSDPPRVTEAFF. The chain carries TRBV25-1 and TRBJ1-1; no reliable D call. Trimming left V 3 bases short and J 5 bases short, with 13 bases between. The CDR3 is 14 amino acids. Germline values: CDR1 MGHDK, CDR2 SYGVNS.

The chain carries TRBV5-5 and TRBJ2-5; 9 bases align to TRBD1. The V and J ends lost 3 bases and 11 bases, in that order; junction bases with no gene match: 11. The germline V gene encodes CDR1 SGHKS and CDR2 YYEKEE (reference sequence). The CDR3 spans 14 residues. The CDR3 reads CASSSGTGPNEQYF. The DNA of the CDR3 is TGTGCCAGCAGCTCCGGGACAGGGCCTAATGAGCAGTACTTC.

The chain employs TRBV6-5 and TRBJ2-1, with D perhaps given as TRBD1 or TRBD2 (5 bases each). Germline V gene sequence: CDR1 MNHEY, CDR2 SVGAGI. The CDR3 loop spans 15 amino acids. V was clipped by 8 bases and J by 0 bases, with 14 bases between them. The CDR3 bases are TGTGCCAGCTACGCACCGGGACCCTCCTACAATGAGCAGTTCTTC. The encoded protein is CASYAPGPSYNEQFF.

The chain has TRBV5-1 and TRBJ2-5, with D unclear. Germline V gene sequence: CDR1 SGHRS, CDR2 YFSETQ. V gave up 2 bases and J gave up 1 base, with 12 bases separating them. CDR3 size: 15 residues. The CDR3 sequence: CASSFTDPVQETQYF. DNA for the CDR3: TGCGCCAGCAGCTTTACAGATCCCGTCCAAGAGACCCAGTACTTC.

The V and J genes are TRBV25-1 and TRBJ1-1, with D possibly matching TRBD1 (6 bases). This CDR3 spans 13 amino acids. Trimming took off 6 bases at V and 3 bases at J, with 11 bases between the two ends. Germline V gene lookup returns CDR1 MGHDK and CDR2 SYGVNS. CDR3 loop: CASSRDTYTEAFF. In DNA, the CDR3 is TGTGCCAGCAGCCGGGACACCTACACTGAAGCTTTCTTT.

The chain links TRBV12-3 or TRBV12-4 to TRBJ2-1, with a weak D call TRBD2 (7 bases). CDR3 length: 15 residues. Trimming removed 10 bases at V and 4 bases at J, with 20 bases between. The CDR3 region has the DNA TGTGCCACCAACCCCTCCGAGGGGGGGTACAATGAGCAGTTCTTC. Its protein product is CATNPSEGGYNEQFF.

This clonotype showed up many times. The CDR3 loop is CASRTGLPYEQYF. CDR3 nucleotide sequence: TGTGCCAGCAGGACGGGCCTACCCTACGAGCAGTACTTC. The chain joins TRBV6-1 to TRBJ2-7, with D unresolved. The germline V and J ends were trimmed by 6 bases and 2 bases, with 11 bases remaining between them. The CDR3 extends over 13 amino acids. The germline V gene encodes CDR1 MNHNS and CDR2 SASEGT.

The chain joins TRBV6-2 or TRBV6-3 to TRBJ2-7, with D possibly matching TRBD1 (6 bases). The CDR3 is made up of 15 amino acids. Germline CDR1 and CDR2: MNHEY and SVGEGT. The V end was cut by 5 bases, the J end by 0 bases, with 14 bases between. As DNA, the CDR3 is TGTGCCAGCAGTCCCCAGGGGTCGCCCTCCTACGAGCAGTACTTC. As protein: CASSPQGSPSYEQYF.

This sequence joins TRBV12-3 or TRBV12-4 and TRBJ2-5, with 10 bases matching TRBD1. The CDR3 covers 16 residues. The J segment lost 3 bases and the V segment lost 6 bases, leaving 10 bases of the junction unmatched. CDR3 DNA: TGTGCCAGCAGCTCCCAGGGGACAGGGGTTAAAGAGACCCAGTACTTC. It specifies CASSSQGTGVKETQYF.

In this sample, this clonotype turned up many times. This chain joins TRBV5-1 and TRBJ2-5, with 7 bases identical to TRBD1. The CDR3 is 14 amino acids. After removal of 1 base from V and 5 bases from J, the junction contained 5 bases not matched to a gene. Germline V gives CDR1 SGHRS, CDR2 YFSETQ. This chain's CDR3 is CASSLSGGEETQYF. The CDR3 region has the DNA TGCGCCAGCAGCTTGTCAGGGGGAGAGGAGACCCAGTACTTC.

The gene calls are TRBV3-1 and TRBJ1-1; D call uncertain. The germline V gene encodes CDR1 LGHDT and CDR2 YNNKEL (reference sequence). V was cut by 4 bases and J by 10 bases, with 22 bases left in between. This CDR3 comprises 15 residues. CDR3: CASSPTADRRVVAFF. In nucleotides, the CDR3 is TGTGCCAGCAGCCCAACAGCTGACCGCCGGGTGGTAGCTTTCTTT.

This clonotype was found a few times. This chain links TRBV5-1 with TRBJ1-1, with D hard to call. The length of the CDR3 is 14 residues. Between the trimmed V and J ends, which lost 4 bases and 0 bases, there was a span of 10 bases. From germline, CDR1 is SGHRS and CDR2 YFSETQ. The CDR3 loop reads CASSASGMNTEAFF. The CDR3 DNA reads as TGCGCCAGCAGCGCCTCGGGGATGAACACTGAAGCTTTCTTT.

This clonotype was seen more than once but under ten times. The rearrangement joins TRBV7-8 to TRBJ1-4; D is ambiguous. Germline V gives CDR1 SGHVS, CDR2 FQNEAQ. The CDR3 is 11 residues long. The ends were cut back, 4 bases at V and 11 bases at J, with 8 bases in the middle. CDR3 DNA sequence: TGTGCCAGCAGCTCGAGAAGGAAACTGTTTTTT. This sequence encodes CASSSRRKLFF.

In this sample, this clonotype turned up many times. J is TRBJ2-1 and V is TRBV6-6; no clear D gene. Germline CDR1 and CDR2: MNHNY and SVGAGI (reference sequence). This CDR3 contains 12 residues. V lost 1 base, J lost 7 bases, and 5 bases lay in between. CDR3 in amino acids: CASSYLGNEQFF. The CDR3 region has the DNA TGTGCCAGCAGTTACTTAGGGAATGAGCAGTTCTTC.